This TCR beta chain was sequenced in a study of shared clonotypes between healthy human individuals (dated by TCRdb to the early 2020s). Describing the broader study: A couple of women and a few men aged 18 to 49 years were included in the cohort. Per donor, three plates each were used for CD4 naive and CD4 memory, two for CD8 naive, and one for CD8 memory. Leukapheresis yielded between about 0.85 and 10 billion PBMCs per donor. To estimate repertoire size and how much clonotype sharing occurs between individuals, the study deeply sequenced the blood TCR repertoires of about 5 healthy adults. To increase sequencing depth and limit assay-specific biases, different laboratories used diverse techniques to prepare libraries and sequence TCR repertoires. Results and caveats for the whole study, not just this receptor: Only blood was sampled, and tissue TCR repertoires likely differ from those in blood. Pairwise subsampling indicated that sequencing depth was expected to affect the degree of clonotype sharing among donors. Because the study included only a small number of donors, the genetic and exposure-history diversity represented was limited. Naive subsets generally had larger estimated clonotype richness than memory subsets did. Sharing across a few donors was observed for roughly 5.4% of naive CD4, 3.5% of naive CD8, over 2% of memory CD4, and around 0.4% of memory CD8 clonotypes. Compared with non-shared clonotypes, the clonotypes found in all four sorted-subset donors had higher generation probabilities. Even with the large sequencing depth, rarefaction of the sorted-subset datasets indicated that sequencing was incomplete.

TCR CDR3 regions were amplified from genomic DNA by multiplex PCR using the deep immunoSEQ assay. Genomic DNA extracted from each cell subset was distributed evenly over all wells of several immunoSEQ 96-well plates, and each plate served as one replicate. For sorted subsets, 150 to 250 ng of genomic DNA, equivalent to 25,000 to 35,000 T cell genomes, went into each replicate PCR. The purified libraries were quantified using a Qubit 3.0 fluorometer, sized with a Bioanalyzer 2100, and then quantified again using the KAPA Library Quantification kit. Every immunoSEQ 96-well plate was sequenced on a dedicated single-read 150-cycle Illumina NextSeq 550 flow cell. Turning to the authors' computational methods: Because only junctional sequences without quality scores were contained in the immunoSEQ output, filtering matching that applied to full-length reads could not be performed. Sequences were annotated with PyIR, a Python wrapper for IgBLAST v1.9, and V/J genes and CDR3 were assigned using IMGT germline references. Reads were filtered out if the reads had weak V/J assignments (E-value above 1e-6), no CDR3, stop codons, out-of-frame junctions, or ambiguous translated residues. A V3J clonotype was defined by an identical inferred V gene, J gene, and CDR3 amino acid sequence. Percentage overlap between repertoires was computed as shared unique clonotypes divided by the size of the smaller repertoire. RTK rarefaction, the Chao1 estimator, and Recon v2.1 estimates of unobserved clonotypes were used to assess repertoire richness. Generation probabilities for all TCRbeta clonotypes obtained by the gDNA method from a handful of donors were computed using OLGA. Sourced from immuneACCESS, this table was stored by TCRdb with only in-frame sequences that have V and J called. A share of the clones is absent; for the studies checked, an unresolved V gene accounts for under half, and the remainder has no known explanation. V and J calls and clone size follow that table, whereas D and trimming were derived from the DNA. The sample profile shows around 2,000,000 clones; 93% of them were found once. The top ten constitute about 1.8% of the sample.

CDR1 and CDR2 were assigned from the germline V gene as MNHEY and SVGAGI. Cut back by 6 bases and 3 bases, the V and J ends lie 12 bases apart. The CDR3 sequence holds 14 residues, the cysteine and phenylalanine included. Of the read, only the CDR3 DNA is kept; its 42 bases are in frame from base 1. Note on this clone: Its antigen target is currently unknown. No clone much larger than this one lies a single base away; base qualities are absent.

CD8 naive samples were obtained by positive selection for CCR7 among CD45RO-negative cells, yielding a CD45RA+CCR7+ population from which TemRA cells were excluded. Donors were healthy HIV-negative adults with no recently reported acute infections or vaccinations. Every donor was a Caucasian adult living in Nashville, Tennessee, USA. Blood was obtained by leukapheresis, after which PBMCs were separated by Ficoll-Histopaque density gradient centrifugation and cryopreserved in liquid nitrogen vapor phase. Analytical flow cytometry was used to check the purity and quantity of each magnetically sorted T cell population. From each sorted fraction, genomic DNA was isolated and quantified by UV absorbance on a Nanodrop 2000c.

Sequencing was carried out using naive CD8+ T cells from PBMCs. The meaning of the sample's cell subset or site label: CD45RA+CCR7+. This chain joins TRBV6-5 to TRBJ1-5; D gene: possibly TRBD1, on 5 matching bases. This clonotype was sampled from a man younger than 30 in good health. Some clones in this sample may be carry-over from other donors' samples. The CDR3: CASRGWGVNQPQHF. The DNA reads TGTGCCAGCAGGGGCTGGGGGGTCAATCAGCCCCAGCATTTT.